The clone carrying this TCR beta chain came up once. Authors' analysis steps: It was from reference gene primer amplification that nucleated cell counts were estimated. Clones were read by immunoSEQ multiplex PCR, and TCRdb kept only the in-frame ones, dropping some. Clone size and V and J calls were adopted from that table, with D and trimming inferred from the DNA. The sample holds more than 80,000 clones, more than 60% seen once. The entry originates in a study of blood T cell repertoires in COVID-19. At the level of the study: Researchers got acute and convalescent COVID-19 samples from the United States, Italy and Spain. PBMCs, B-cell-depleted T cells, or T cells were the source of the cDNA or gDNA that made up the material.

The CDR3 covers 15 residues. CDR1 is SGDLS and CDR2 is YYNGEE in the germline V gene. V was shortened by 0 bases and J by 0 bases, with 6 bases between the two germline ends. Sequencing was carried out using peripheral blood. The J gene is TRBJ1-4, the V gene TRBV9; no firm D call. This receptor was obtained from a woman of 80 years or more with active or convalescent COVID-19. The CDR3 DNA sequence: TGTGCCAGCAGCGTAGACACAGCAACTAATGAAAAACTGTTTTTT. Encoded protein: CASSVDTATNEKLFF. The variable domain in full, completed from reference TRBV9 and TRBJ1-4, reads DSGVTQTPKHLITATGQRVTLRCSPRSGDLSVYWYQQSLDQGLQFLIQYYNGEERAKGNILERFSAQQFPDLHSELNLSSLELGDSALYFCASSVDTATNEKLFFGSGTQLSVL.